This passage covers 11 T cell receptor beta chains from one sample sequenced in a study of blood T cell repertoires in COVID-19. Generated by immunoSEQ multiplex PCR, the TCRdb table keeps only in-frame clones and is missing some. The profile shows about 400,000 clones, 80% to 90% of them singletons. The material sequenced was PBMCs or T cells enriched from blood (not recorded which). Receptors were obtained from a man aged 40-50 years in a cohort exposed to, infected with or recovered from COVID-19 (not recorded which).

This chain connects TRBV10-3 to TRBJ1-2, with D possibly matching TRBD1 (5 bases). Germline loops: CDR1 ENHRY, CDR2 SYGVKD. With 6 bases removed from V and 3 bases from J, the gap between germline ends came to 5 bases. The CDR3 runs to 11 residues. The CDR3 is CAIRQDYGYTF. The CDR3 DNA is TGTGCCATCAGACAGGACTATGGCTACACCTTC.

The rearrangement links TRBV3-1 (or the pseudogene TRBV3-2) to TRBJ2-7; D not certain. CDR3 length: 12 amino acids. V shed 4 bases and J shed 3 bases, with 7 bases lying between them. In germline, CDR1 is LGHDT, CDR2 YNNKEL (reference sequence). In nucleotides, the CDR3 is TGTGCCAGCAGCCCACCGGGCTACGAGCAGTACTTC. It yields the protein CASSPPGYEQYF.

The DNA for the CDR3 is TGTGCCAGCAGCCCCCAATCGGGGGGGGACACTGAAGCTTTCTTT. Protein product: CASSPQSGGDTEAFF. This sequence joins TRBV14 and TRBJ1-1, with D perhaps TRBD1 (5 bases). Germline assignment: CDR1 SGHDN and CDR2 FVKESK. V dropped 4 bases and J dropped 3 bases, with 15 bases sitting between them. There are 15 residues in the CDR3. The full variable domain, its missing parts supplied by reference TRBV14 and TRBJ1-1, is EAGVTQFPSHSVIEKGQTVTLRCDPISGHDNLYWYRRVMGKEIKFLLHFVKESKQDESGMPNNRFLAERTGGTYSTLKVQPAELEDSGVYFCASSPQSGGDTEAFFGQGTRLTVV.

The table lists this clone with a few counts. Other DNA sequences in this sample translate to the same CDR3. The V call is TRBV30, the J call TRBJ2-7, with unresolved D. The CDR3 has 11 amino acids. V was trimmed by 3 bases and J by 4 bases, leaving 7 bases between them. Germline CDR1 is GTSNPN and CDR2 is SVGIG (reference sequence). The chain's CDR3 is CAWRAAYEQYF. Written as DNA, the CDR3 is TGTGCCTGGAGGGCAGCGTACGAGCAGTACTTC.

V gene TRBV10-3 combines with J gene TRBJ1-1; unclear D gene. The CDR3 sequence is 15 residues long. Germline lookup yields CDR1 ENHRY and CDR2 SYGVKD. Trimming stripped 2 bases from V and 0 bases from J, with 10 bases between. Written as DNA, the CDR3 is TGTGCCATCAGTGAGGCACAGAGAATGAACACTGAAGCTTTCTTT. This codes for CAISEAQRMNTEAFF.

The V and J genes are TRBV10-3 and TRBJ2-7; TRBD1 is a possible D gene (5 bases). There are 13 residues in the CDR3. Germline values: CDR1 ENHRY, CDR2 SYGVKD. V was trimmed by 1 base and J by 6 bases, leaving 10 bases between them. CDR3 in DNA: TGTGCCATCAGTGAGTATAGACAGACCGAGCAGTACTTC. Translated: CAISEYRQTEQYF.

The chain has TRBV5-4 and TRBJ2-7, with 8 nucleotides matching TRBD1. V was clipped by 4 bases and J by 3 bases; unmatched bases: 6. This CDR3 is built from 14 residues. Germline CDR1 is SGHNT and CDR2 is YYREEE (reference sequence). For the CDR3, the DNA is TGTGCCAGCAGCCCGGCAGGGGGCGTCTACGAGCAGTACTTC. This encodes CASSPAGGVYEQYF.

In DNA, the CDR3 is TGTGCCAGTAGTCAGGACAGGGGGCAAGGCTACACCTTC. Translating it yields CASSQDRGQGYTF. The V and J genes are TRBV19 and TRBJ1-2; 11 bases map to TRBD1. V lost 5 bases, J lost 8 bases, and 4 bases stayed unmatched. Germline CDR1 LNHDA, CDR2 SQIVND (reference sequence). This CDR3 is 13 amino acids long.

The chain is built from TRBV19 and TRBJ1-2; tentatively, D is TRBD1 (6 bases). This CDR3 has 13 residues. The germline V gene encodes CDR1 LNHDA and CDR2 SQIVND (reference sequence). V lost 4 bases to trimming and J lost 4 bases, with 10 bases between them. The CDR3 coding sequence is TGTGCCAGTAGTAGGGACACTACCTATGGCTACACCTTC. Translating gives CASSRDTTYGYTF. Drawing the rest from reference TRBV19 and TRBJ1-2, the complete variable domain is DGGITQSPKYLFRKEGQNVTLSCEQNLNHDAMYWYRQDPGQGLRLIYYSQIVNDFQKGDIAEGYSVSREKKESFPLTVTSAQKNPTAFYLCASSRDTTYGYTFGSGTRLTVV.

The V call is TRBV28, the J call TRBJ1-5; 10 positions match TRBD1. J lost 6 bases, V lost 6 bases, and 8 bases had no gene match. The CDR3 covers 15 residues. The germline gives CDR1 MDHEN, CDR2 SYDVKM. CDR3 amino acids: CASSRRQGARQPQHF. The CDR3 DNA reads as TGTGCCAGCAGCCGACGACAGGGGGCCCGTCAGCCCCAGCATTTT.

This clone occurred a few times. CDR3 nucleotides: TGTGCCAGCGAACAGCGGAGGAGTGGAAACACCATATATTTT. Translating gives CASEQRRSGNTIYF. V is TRBV2 and J is TRBJ1-3; D ambiguous. This CDR3 contains 14 residues. Deletions cut 8 bases from V and 3 bases from J, with 14 bases between. Germline V gives CDR1 SNHLY, CDR2 FYNNEI.